This T cell receptor (beta chain) was obtained from a study of blood T cell repertoires in COVID-19. Trimming took 7 bases from V and 8 from J; bases not matched to a gene: 13. The CDR3 consists of 15 residues. CDR1 MNHEY and CDR2 SVGAGI come from the germline V gene. Method: immunoSEQ multiplex PCR; TCRdb's copy keeps in-frame clones and lacks some. The table has over 65,000 clones, around 90% seen once. The sequence was collected from a middle-aged man with active COVID-19. The source material was peripheral blood. This rearrangement joins TRBV6-5 to TRBJ2-1; TRBD2 aligns across 8 bases. The CDR3 here is CASIAGSGGQDEQFF. In DNA, the CDR3 is TGTGCCAGCATAGCCGGAAGCGGGGGCCAGGATGAGCAGTTCTTC.